This T cell receptor beta chain was found in a study of blood T cell repertoires in COVID-19. Cohorts were determined from participant-reported clinical history. All recovered Cohort 3 donors got two negative PCRs, got clearance, or saw symptom resolution. Germline CDR1 and CDR2: SGHVS and FQNEAQ. Trimming took 5 bases from V and 7 from J; bases not matched to a gene: 12. The CDR3 has 15 residues. TCRdb's table, derived via immunoSEQ multiplex PCR, lists solely in-frame clones and lacks some. The sample holds around 150,000 clones, approximately 86% seen once. J is TRBJ2-7 and V is TRBV7-8, with 9 bases fitting TRBD1. The source of this sequence is a middle-aged woman who had recovered from COVID-19. The sample consisted of PBMCs or T cells enriched from blood (not recorded which). The CDR3 region has the DNA TGTGCCAGCAGCCGCACCCCCCGACAGGGGGGAGAGCAGTACTTC. It specifies CASSRTPRQGGEQYF.